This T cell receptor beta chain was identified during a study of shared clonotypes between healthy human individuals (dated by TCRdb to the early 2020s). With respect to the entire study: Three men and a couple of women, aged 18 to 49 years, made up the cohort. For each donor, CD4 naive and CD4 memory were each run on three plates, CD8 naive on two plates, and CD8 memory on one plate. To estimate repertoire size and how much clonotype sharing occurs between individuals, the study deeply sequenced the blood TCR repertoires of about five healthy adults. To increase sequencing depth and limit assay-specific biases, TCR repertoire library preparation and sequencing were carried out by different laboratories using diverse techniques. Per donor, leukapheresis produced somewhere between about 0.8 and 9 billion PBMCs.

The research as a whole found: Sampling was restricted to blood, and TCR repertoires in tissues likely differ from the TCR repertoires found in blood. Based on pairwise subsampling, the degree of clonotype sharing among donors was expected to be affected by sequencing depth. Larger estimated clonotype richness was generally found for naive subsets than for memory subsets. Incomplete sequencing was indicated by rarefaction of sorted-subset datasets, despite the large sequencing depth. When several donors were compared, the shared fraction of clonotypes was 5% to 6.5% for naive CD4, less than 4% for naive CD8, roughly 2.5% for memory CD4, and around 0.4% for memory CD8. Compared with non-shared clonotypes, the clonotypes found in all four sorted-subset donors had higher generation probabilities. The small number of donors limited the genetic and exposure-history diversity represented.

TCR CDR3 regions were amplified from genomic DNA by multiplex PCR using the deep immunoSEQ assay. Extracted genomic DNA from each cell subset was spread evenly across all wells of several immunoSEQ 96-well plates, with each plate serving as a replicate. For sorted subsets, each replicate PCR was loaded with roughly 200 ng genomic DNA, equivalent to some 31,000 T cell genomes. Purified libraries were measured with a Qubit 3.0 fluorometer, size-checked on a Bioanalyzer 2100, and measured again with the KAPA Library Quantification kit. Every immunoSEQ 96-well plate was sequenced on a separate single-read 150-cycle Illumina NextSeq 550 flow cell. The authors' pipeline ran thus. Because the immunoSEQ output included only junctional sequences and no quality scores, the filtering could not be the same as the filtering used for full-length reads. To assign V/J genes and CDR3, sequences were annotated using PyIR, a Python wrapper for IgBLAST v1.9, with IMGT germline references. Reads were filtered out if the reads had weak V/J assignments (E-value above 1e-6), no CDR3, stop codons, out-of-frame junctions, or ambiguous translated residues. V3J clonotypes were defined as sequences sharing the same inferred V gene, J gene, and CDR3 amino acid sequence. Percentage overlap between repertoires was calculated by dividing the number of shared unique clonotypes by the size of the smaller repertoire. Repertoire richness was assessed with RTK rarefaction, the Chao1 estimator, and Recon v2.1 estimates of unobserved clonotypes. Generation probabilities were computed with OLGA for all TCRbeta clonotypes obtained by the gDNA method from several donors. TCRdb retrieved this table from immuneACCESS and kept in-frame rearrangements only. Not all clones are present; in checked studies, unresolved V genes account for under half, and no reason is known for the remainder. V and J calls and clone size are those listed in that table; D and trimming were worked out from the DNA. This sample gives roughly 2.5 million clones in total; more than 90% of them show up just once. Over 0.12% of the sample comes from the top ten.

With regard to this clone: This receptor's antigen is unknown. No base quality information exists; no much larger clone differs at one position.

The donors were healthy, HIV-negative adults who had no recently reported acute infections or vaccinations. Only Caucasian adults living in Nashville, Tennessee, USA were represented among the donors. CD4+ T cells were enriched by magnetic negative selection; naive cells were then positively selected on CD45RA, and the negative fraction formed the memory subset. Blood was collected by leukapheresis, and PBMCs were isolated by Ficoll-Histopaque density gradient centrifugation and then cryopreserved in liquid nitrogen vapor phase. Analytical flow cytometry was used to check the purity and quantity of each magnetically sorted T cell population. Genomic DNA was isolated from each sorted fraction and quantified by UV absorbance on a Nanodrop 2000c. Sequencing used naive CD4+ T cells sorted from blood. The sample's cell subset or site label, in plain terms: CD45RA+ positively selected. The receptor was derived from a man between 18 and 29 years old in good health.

The nucleotides read TGCGCCAGCACCAAGGGGGACGGCAGCTACAATGAGCAGTTCTTC. It specifies CASTKGDGSYNEQFF. The receptor chain draws on TRBV5-1 and TRBJ2-1; TRBD1 is a possible D gene, resting on 6 matching bases. Via the germline V gene, CDR1 is SGHRS and CDR2 YFSETQ. Inclusive of the bounding cysteine and phenylalanine, the CDR3 is 15 residues long. Just CDR3 DNA is preserved here, 45 bases in frame from base 1. The V and J ends are trimmed by 6 bases and 3 bases, leaving 16 bases between them.